Listed here is a single TCR beta chain. Its antigen is undetermined. CDR1 is SGHRS, CDR2 YFSETQ, per germline. The CDR3 is made up of 15 amino acids. The V gene end was trimmed by 4 bases and the J gene end by 9 bases; junction bases not matched to a gene: 9. Expressed TCRB transcripts were sequenced because the isolated RNA had all been reverse transcribed beforehand. Some clones are missing from TCRdb's copy, which holds only in-frame ones; the method was immunoSEQ multiplex PCR. The repertoire has about 650,000 clones, 9.5% to 15% of them found once; the top ten carry 0.095% to 0.15%. The data were taken from a study of beta chain features in type 1 diabetes. Study findings and constraints: Type 1 diabetes patients showed a moderate but significant shortening of TCRB CDR3s in all four CD4+ subsets. Type 1 diabetes patients showed fewer insertions and more deletions at VDJ junctions.

The clonotype comes from a man aged 25-40 years with type 1 diabetes. The J gene is TRBJ2-1, the V gene TRBV5-1; 11 nucleotides match TRBD2. Sequencing used naive CD4+ T cells from blood. CDR3 in DNA: TGCGCCAGCAGCATCACGACTAGCGGGGCTGGTGAGCAGTTCTTC. This codes for CASSITTSGAGEQFF.